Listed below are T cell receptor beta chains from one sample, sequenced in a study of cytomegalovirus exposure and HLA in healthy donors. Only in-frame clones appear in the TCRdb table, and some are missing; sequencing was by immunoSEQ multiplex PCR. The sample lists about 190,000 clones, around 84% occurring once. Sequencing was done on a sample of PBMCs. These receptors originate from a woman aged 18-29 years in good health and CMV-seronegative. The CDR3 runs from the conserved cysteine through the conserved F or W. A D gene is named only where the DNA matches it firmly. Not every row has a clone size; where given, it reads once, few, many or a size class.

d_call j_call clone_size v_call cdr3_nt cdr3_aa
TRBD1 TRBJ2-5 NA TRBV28 TGTGCCAGCAGTTTGGTCAGGGGGTTCGGAGAGACCCAGTACTTC CASSLVRGFGETQYF
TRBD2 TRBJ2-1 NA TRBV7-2 TGTGCCAGCAGCCATGGACTAGCGGGGGAGACTGAGCAGTTCTTC CASSHGLAGETEQFF
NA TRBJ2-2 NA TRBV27 TGTGCCAGCGGACAACCGAACACCGGGGAGCTGTTTTTT CASGQPNTGELFF
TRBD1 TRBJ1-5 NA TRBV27 TGTGCCAGCAGTTCCGGACAGGGGAGAACCCCTAGCAATCAGCCCCAGCATTTT CASSSGQGRTPSNQPQHF
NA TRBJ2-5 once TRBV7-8 TGTGCCAGCAGCTTAGGGGCGGCGGGGGAGACCCAGTACTTC CASSLGAAGETQYF
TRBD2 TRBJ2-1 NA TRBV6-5 TGTGCCAGCAGTTACTCGACTAGCGGGTTGGGGAATGAGCAGTTCTTC CASSYSTSGLGNEQFF
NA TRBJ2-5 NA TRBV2 TGTGCCAGCAGTTCGGGGACTCTATTTGGAGAGACCCAGTACTTC CASSSGTLFGETQYF
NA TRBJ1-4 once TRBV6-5 TGTGCCAGCAGGTTAGTCCGCAGGGCTTATGAAAAACTGTTTTTT CASRLVRRAYEKLFF
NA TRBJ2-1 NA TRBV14 TGTGCCAGCAGCCCCGGGACAAGGGAGCAGTTCTTC CASSPGTREQFF
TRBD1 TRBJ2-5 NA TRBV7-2 TGTGCCAGCAGCTTAGGGGACAGGAGGGAGACCCAGTACTTC CASSLGDRRETQYF
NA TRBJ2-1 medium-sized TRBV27 TGTGCCAGCAGTCTCCTTCCCTTCCGCTACAATGAGCAGTTCTTC CASSLLPFRYNEQFF
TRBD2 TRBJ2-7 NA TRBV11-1 TGTGCCAGCAGCCCGACTAGCGGGGGGCCCGTCTACGAGCAGTACTTC CASSPTSGGPVYEQYF
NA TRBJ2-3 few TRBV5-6 TGTGCCAGCAGCTTGGCCGCGCGGGGCCTCACAGATACGCAGTATTTT CASSLAARGLTDTQYF
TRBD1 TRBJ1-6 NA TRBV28 TGTGCCAGCAGTCGGACAGGGGGTTTATTAAATTCACCCCTCCACTTT CASSRTGGLLNSPLHF
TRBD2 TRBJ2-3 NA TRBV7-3 TGTGCCAGCACCATAGGGACTAGCGGTAGCACAGATACGCAGTATTTT CASTIGTSGSTDTQYF
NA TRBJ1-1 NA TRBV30 TGTGCCTGGAGTCACCGGGGGTTCATGAACACTGAAGCTTTCTTT CAWSHRGFMNTEAFF
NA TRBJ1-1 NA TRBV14 TGTGCCAGCAGCCTGACAGGCCAGAACACTGAAGCTTTCTTT CASSLTGQNTEAFF
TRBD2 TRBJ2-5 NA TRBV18 TGTGCCAGCTCACCAAGGGATAGCGGGTCCCAAGAGACCCAGTACTTC CASSPRDSGSQETQYF
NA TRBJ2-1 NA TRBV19 TGTGCCAGTAGTCCCGGACAGTCGGGGTACAATGAGCAGTTCTTC CASSPGQSGYNEQFF
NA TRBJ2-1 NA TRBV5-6 TGTGCCAGCAGCCAGAGCGGCGATGAGCAGTTCTTC CASSQSGDEQFF
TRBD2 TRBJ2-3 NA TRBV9 TGTGCCAGCAGCTTTAGCGGGGGGTACACAGATACGCAGTATTTT CASSFSGGYTDTQYF
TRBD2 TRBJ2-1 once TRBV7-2 TGTGCCAGCAGAGCGGGAGGCTCCTACAATGAGCAGTTCTTC CASRAGGSYNEQFF
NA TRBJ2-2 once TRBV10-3 TGTGCCATTACGTGGGGAGCGAACACCGGGGAGCTGTTTTTT CAITWGANTGELFF
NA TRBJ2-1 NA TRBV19 TGTGCCAGTAGTACTCCGGACAGTTACAATGAGCAGTTCTTC CASSTPDSYNEQFF
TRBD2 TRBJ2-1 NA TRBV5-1 TGCGCCAGCAGAGCCGGGACTAGCGGGAGATCCTACAATGAGCAGTTCTTC CASRAGTSGRSYNEQFF
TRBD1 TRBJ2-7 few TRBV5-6 TGTGCCAGCAGCCCGGGGACAGCCTACGAGCAGTACTTC CASSPGTAYEQYF
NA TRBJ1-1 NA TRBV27 TGTGCCAGCAGTTTCCGGGAGGGCACTGAAGCTTTCTTT CASSFREGTEAFF
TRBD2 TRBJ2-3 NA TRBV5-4 TGTGCCAGCAGCTTCCCAGGTCTAGCGGGGGGGCCTACAGATACGCAGTATTTT CASSFPGLAGGPTDTQYF
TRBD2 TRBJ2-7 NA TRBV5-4 TGTGCCAGCAGCTCGGCGGGGGGCTCCTACGAGCAGTACTTC CASSSAGGSYEQYF
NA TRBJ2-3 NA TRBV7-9 TGTGCCAGCAGCTTAAGGGCAGGGCAATTCACAGATACGCAGTATTTT CASSLRAGQFTDTQYF
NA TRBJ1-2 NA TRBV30 TGTGCCTGGACTGCGGGGGCCAAGAACTATGGCTACACCTTC CAWTAGAKNYGYTF
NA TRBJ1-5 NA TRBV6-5 TGTGCCAGCAGTCTTCAGGGATTTGATCAGCCCCAGCATTTT CASSLQGFDQPQHF
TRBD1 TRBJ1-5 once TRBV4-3 TGCGCCAGCAGCCAGGCCCTTGGGACAGGGGCGGCTCAGCCCCAGCATTTT CASSQALGTGAAQPQHF
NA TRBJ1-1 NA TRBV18 TGTGCCAGCTCACCAGGATACAGGAGTAACACTGAAGCTTTCTTT CASSPGYRSNTEAFF
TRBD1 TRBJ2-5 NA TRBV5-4 TGTGCCAGCAGCTTGCCCCCGGCAGGGGGCCGAGAGACCCAGTACTTC CASSLPPAGGRETQYF
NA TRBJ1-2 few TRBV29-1 TGCAGCGCCTCGGAGGGCGGTGGCTACACCTTC CSASEGGGYTF
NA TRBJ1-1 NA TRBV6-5 TGTGCCAGCTCGACACTGACAAACACTGAAGCTTTCTTT CASSTLTNTEAFF
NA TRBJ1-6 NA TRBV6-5 TGTGCCAGCAGTTACTCGGGCAACGATAATTCACCCCTCCACTTT CASSYSGNDNSPLHF
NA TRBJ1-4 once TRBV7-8 TGTGCCAGCAGCCCCCAAGCCATCCCCAATGAAAAACTGTTTTTT CASSPQAIPNEKLFF
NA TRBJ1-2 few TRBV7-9 TGTGCCAGCAGCTTAGCGGTGGAGGGATTCACCTTC CASSLAVEGFTF
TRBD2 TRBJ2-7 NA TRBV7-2 TGTGCCAGCAGCTCGGGGGGGCCGAGGGGCGAGCAGTACTTC CASSSGGPRGEQYF
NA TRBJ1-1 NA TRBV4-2 TGTGCCAGCAGCCAAGATCGATCGGTTGAAGCTTTCTTT CASSQDRSVEAFF
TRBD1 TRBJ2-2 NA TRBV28 TGTGCCAGCAGGGGACAGGCGAACACCGGGGAGCTGTTTTTT CASRGQANTGELFF
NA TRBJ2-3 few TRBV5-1 TGCGCCAGCAGCTTGGCCTATACGGATACGCAGTATTTT CASSLAYTDTQYF
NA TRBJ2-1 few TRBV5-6 TGTGCCAGCAGTCACAGGGTTTTTGAGCACAATGAGCAGTTCTTC CASSHRVFEHNEQFF
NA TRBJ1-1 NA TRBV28 TGTGCCAGCACCACCACCGGATCGGGGGTCTCTGAAGCTTTCTTT CASTTTGSGVSEAFF
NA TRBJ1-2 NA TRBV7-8 TGTGCCAGCACCCCGTGGAGGGGATCCCACTATGGCTACACCTTC CASTPWRGSHYGYTF
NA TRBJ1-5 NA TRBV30 TGTGCCTGGAGTGTACCCGGGTCCGGGGGCAATCAGCCCCAGCATTTT CAWSVPGSGGNQPQHF
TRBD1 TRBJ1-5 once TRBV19 TGTGCCAGTAGTTCCCGGACAGGGAGGAATCAGCCCCAGCATTTT CASSSRTGRNQPQHF
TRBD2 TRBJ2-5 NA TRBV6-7 TGTGCCAGCAGTTACTTGCTCCCGGGACTAGCGGGCCAAGAGACCCAGTACTTC CASSYLLPGLAGQETQYF
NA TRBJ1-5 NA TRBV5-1 TGCGCCAGCAGCCCCTCCCCAGGGGTTCCTAGCAATCAGCCCCAGCATTTT CASSPSPGVPSNQPQHF
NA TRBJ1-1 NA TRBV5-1 TGCGCCAGCAGCTTGAGGGAGTGGGGCACTGAAGCTTTCTTT CASSLREWGTEAFF